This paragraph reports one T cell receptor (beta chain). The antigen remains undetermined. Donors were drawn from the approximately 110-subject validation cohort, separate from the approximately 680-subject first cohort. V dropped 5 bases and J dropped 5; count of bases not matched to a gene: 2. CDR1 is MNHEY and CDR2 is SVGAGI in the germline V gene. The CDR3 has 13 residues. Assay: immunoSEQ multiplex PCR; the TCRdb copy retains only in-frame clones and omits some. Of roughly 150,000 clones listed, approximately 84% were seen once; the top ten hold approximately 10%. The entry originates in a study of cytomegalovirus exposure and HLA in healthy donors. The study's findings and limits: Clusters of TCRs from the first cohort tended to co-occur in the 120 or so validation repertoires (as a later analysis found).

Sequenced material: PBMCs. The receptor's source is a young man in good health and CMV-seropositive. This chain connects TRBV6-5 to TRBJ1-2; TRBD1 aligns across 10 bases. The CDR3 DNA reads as TGTGCCAGCAGTAGGGGACAGGGGTATGGCTACACCTTC. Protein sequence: CASSRGQGYGYTF.